This is a list of T cell receptor beta chains from one sample in a study of untreated major depressive disorder. Libraries were prepared by immunoSEQ multiplex PCR; TCRdb keeps only in-frame clonotypes and omits some of them. The table includes about 20,000 clones, roughly 90% detected once. Material: CD4+ T cells from PBMCs. The receptors were sampled from a woman between 35 and 50 years old with major depressive disorder. Both conserved end residues are part of each CDR3. A D gene is named only where the DNA matches it firmly. Clone size appears in some rows only: once, few, many, or a class for an expanded clone.

V gene	D gene	clone size	CDR3 length	J gene	CDR3 DNA	CDR3 protein
TRBV18	.	once	14	TRBJ1-1	TGTGCCAGCTCACCGCGACAGGAGAACACTGAAGCTTTCTTT	CASSPRQENTEAFF
TRBV11-2	TRBD1	.	16	TRBJ2-7	TGTGCCAGCAGCTTAAGAGGGGACAGTAGCTACCACGAGCAGTACTTC	CASSLRGDSSYHEQYF
TRBV25-1	.	.	13	TRBJ1-1	TGTGCCAGCGGAGCCCAGCTACTCACTGAAGCTTTCTTT	CASGAQLLTEAFF
TRBV18	.	.	13	TRBJ1-1	TGTGCCAGCTCATCTCGGGCTGGGCTCGAAGCTTTCTTT	CASSSRAGLEAFF
TRBV5-4	TRBD1	.	13	TRBJ1-6	TGTGCCAGCAGGGGGGGACAGGGCGGACCCCTCCACTTT	CASRGGQGGPLHF
TRBV11-3	.	.	13	TRBJ2-1	TGTGCCAGCAGCCCCAAAACAGGGCGTGAGCAGTTCTTC	CASSPKTGREQFF
TRBV6-1	.	.	16	TRBJ1-3	TGTGCCAGCAGTGAAGCCTACCAGTCTGTAGGAAACACCATATATTTT	CASSEAYQSVGNTIYF
TRBV6-1	.	.	15	TRBJ1-5	TGTGCCACCTCGAGCCATGGGTTGGACAATCAGCCCCAGCATTTT	CATSSHGLDNQPQHF
TRBV7-2	.	.	14	TRBJ1-1	TGTGCCAGCAGGTCAGGGTGGAGGAACACTGAAGCTTTCTTT	CASRSGWRNTEAFF
TRBV5-1	TRBD2	.	16	TRBJ2-5	TGCGCCAGCAGCTCCTCTGGCGGGGGGGCAAAGGAGACCCAGTACTTC	CASSSSGGGAKETQYF
TRBV5-1	.	.	13	TRBJ1-3	TGCGCCAGCAGCTTATCGGGGGAAGGCACCATATATTTT	CASSLSGEGTIYF
TRBV5-1	.	once	14	TRBJ2-7	TGCGCCAGCAGCTTGGAAGGGGGCTCCTACGAGCAGTACTTC	CASSLEGGSYEQYF
TRBV5-1	TRBD1	.	17	TRBJ2-2	TGCGCCAGCAGCTTGGGAGGGACAGATATTGGGACCGGGGAGCTGTTTTTT	CASSLGGTDIGTGELFF
TRBV4-2	.	few	13	TRBJ1-2	TGTGCCAGCAGCCAAGAACCAGGGTATGGCTACACCTTC	CASSQEPGYGYTF
TRBV11-3	.	.	15	TRBJ2-7	TGTGCCAGCAGCTTAGAATTCTCAGGGGCCTACGAGCAGTACTTC	CASSLEFSGAYEQYF
TRBV30	.	.	13	TRBJ2-5	TGTGCCTGGAAGGAAGGGGTGGGGAAGACCCAGTACTTC	CAWKEGVGKTQYF
TRBV7-9	.	.	15	TRBJ1-6	TGTGCCAGCAGCTTAGGCAGGGAACGTAATTCACCCCTCCACTTT	CASSLGRERNSPLHF
TRBV29-1	.	.	17	TRBJ1-2	TGCAGCCTAGCCTCTAACCCCTATAGACAGTCCAACTATGGCTACACCTTC	CSLASNPYRQSNYGYTF